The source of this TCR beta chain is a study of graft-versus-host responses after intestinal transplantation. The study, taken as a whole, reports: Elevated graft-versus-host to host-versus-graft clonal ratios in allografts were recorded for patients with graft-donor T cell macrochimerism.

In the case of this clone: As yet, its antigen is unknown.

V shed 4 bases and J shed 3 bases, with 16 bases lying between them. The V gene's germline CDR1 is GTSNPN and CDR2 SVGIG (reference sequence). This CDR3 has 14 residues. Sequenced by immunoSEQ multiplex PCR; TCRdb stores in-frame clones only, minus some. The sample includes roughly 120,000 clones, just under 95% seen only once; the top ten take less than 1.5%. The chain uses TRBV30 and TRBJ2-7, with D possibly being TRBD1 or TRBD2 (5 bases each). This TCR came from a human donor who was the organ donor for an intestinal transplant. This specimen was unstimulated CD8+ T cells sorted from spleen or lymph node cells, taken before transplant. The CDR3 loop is CAWNTGAHLYEQYF. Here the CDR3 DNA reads TGTGCCTGGAATACCGGGGCCCACCTCTACGAGCAGTACTTC.